These T cell receptor beta chains were read from a single sample in a study of control samples from healthy donors and cancer patients. Sequencing was performed with immunoSEQ multiplex PCR; in TCRdb, only in-frame clones are kept and a portion is missing. The table shows tens of thousands of clones, with 94% occurring only once. Specimen: blood. The receptors derive from a woman aged 18 to 35 in good health. The CDR3 runs from the conserved cysteine through the conserved F or W. The order of the fields is J gene, D gene, clone size, V gene, CDR3 DNA, CDR3 protein. A D gene is named only where the DNA matches it firmly. Not all rows give a size; the values are once, few, many and, for expanded clones, a class.

TRBJ2-2 | . | once | TRBV6-6 | TGTGCCAGCAGTGACCCCCGGGCCATTCTGTTTTTT | CASSDPRAILFF
TRBJ2-7 | TRBD2 | . | TRBV4-1 | TGCGCCAGCAGCCTAGGACTAGCGGGATTGTACGAGCAGTACTTC | CASSLGLAGLYEQYF
TRBJ1-3 | . | . | TRBV11-2 | TGTGCCAGCAGCTTAGTGAACACCATATATTTT | CASSLVNTIYF
TRBJ2-7 | . | . | TRBV5-1 | TGCGCCAGCAGCTTGGGAGGGAAGGCCGCCTACGAGCAGTACTTC | CASSLGGKAAYEQYF
TRBJ1-3 | . | . | TRBV5-6 | TGTGCCAGCAGCTTGATCCGATCGAGGCTTGGAAACACCATATATTTT | CASSLIRSRLGNTIYF
TRBJ1-5 | . | . | TRBV7-2 | TGTGCCAGCAGCTTCTCAGGGAATCAGCCCCAGCATTTT | CASSFSGNQPQHF
TRBJ2-3 | TRBD1 | once | TRBV3-1/TRBV3-2 | TGTGCCAGCAGCCAAGACTGGGACAGGGGCACAGATACGCAGTATTTT | CASSQDWDRGTDTQYF
TRBJ2-7 | . | . | TRBV5-1 | TGCGCCAGCAACCCGTCGGCGGGGCCTTCCTACGAGCAGTACTTC | CASNPSAGPSYEQYF
TRBJ2-3 | . | . | TRBV11-1 | TGTGCCAGCAGCTTAGCGGGGCAGTCTCCTACGCAGTATTTT | CASSLAGQSPTQYF
TRBJ1-5 | TRBD1 | . | TRBV6-1 | TGTGCCAGCAGTGAAGCTGGGACAGCTTATCAGCCCCAGCATTTT | CASSEAGTAYQPQHF
TRBJ2-7 | . | . | TRBV10-3 | TGTGCCATCAGTGATTCGGCGGTCTCCGAGCAGTACTTC | CAISDSAVSEQYF
TRBJ2-5 | TRBD1 | . | TRBV7-8 | TGTGCCAGCAGCCCCCAGACGACAGGGGGAGAGACCCAGTACTTC | CASSPQTTGGETQYF
TRBJ2-7 | . | . | TRBV7-2 | TGTGCCAGCCGCCGGGGAACCTACGAGCAGTACTTC | CASRRGTYEQYF
TRBJ1-2 | . | . | TRBV3-1/TRBV3-2 | TGTGCCAGCAGCACAATGACAGAGAACTATGGCTACACCTTC | CASSTMTENYGYTF
TRBJ2-7 | . | . | TRBV4-3 | TGCGCCAGCAGCCAAGTGAGGGCCCCCTACGAGCAGTACTTC | CASSQVRAPYEQYF
TRBJ1-4 | . | . | TRBV7-8 | TGTGCCAGCAGCCCGAGACTGACAGGCCTTAATGAAAAACTGTTTTTT | CASSPRLTGLNEKLFF
TRBJ1-5 | TRBD1 | few | TRBV24-1 | TGTGCCACCAGATGGACAGGGATGAGCGGCAATCAGCCCCAGCATTTT | CATRWTGMSGNQPQHF
TRBJ1-3 | . | . | TRBV7-9 | TGTGCCAGCAGCCCCGCAGGGATGTCTGGAAACACCATATATTTT | CASSPAGMSGNTIYF
TRBJ2-7 | . | once | TRBV27 | TGTGCCAGCAGTTTATCCCCAATACTCCACTACGACGAGCAGTACTTC | CASSLSPILHYDEQYF
TRBJ1-1 | . | . | TRBV7-3 | TGTGCCAGCAGCTCAAGTGGAGGGGTGAACACTGAAGCTTTCTTT | CASSSSGGVNTEAFF
TRBJ1-1 | . | . | TRBV7-9 | TGTGCCAGCAGCTTAGCGCCCGTAAACACTGAAGCTTTCTTT | CASSLAPVNTEAFF
TRBJ1-6 | TRBD1 | . | TRBV10-3 | TGTGCCATCAGTGATGGACAGGGGTATAATTCACCCCTCCACTTT | CAISDGQGYNSPLHF
TRBJ1-2 | TRBD1 | . | TRBV2 | TGTGCCAGCAGTGCAAGGGGGCGAGAAGGCTACACCTTC | CASSARGREGYTF
TRBJ1-6 | . | . | TRBV2 | TGTGCCAGCAGCGAGAACTATAATTCACCCCTCCACTTT | CASSENYNSPLHF
TRBJ2-3 | . | . | TRBV3-1/TRBV3-2 | TGTGCCAGCAGCCACGCCACAGATACGCAGTATTTT | CASSHATDTQYF
TRBJ1-2 | TRBD1 | . | TRBV4-3 | TGCGCCAGCAGCCGACGGACAGGGAATGGCTACACCTTC | CASSRRTGNGYTF
TRBJ2-1 | TRBD2 | . | TRBV11-3 | TGTGCCAGCAGCTTAGATTCCGGGACTAGCGATTACAATGAGCAGTTCTTC | CASSLDSGTSDYNEQFF
TRBJ1-1 | . | . | TRBV4-1 | TGCGCCAGCAGCCAAGGGTCTTTTGGGAACACTGAAGCTTTCTTT | CASSQGSFGNTEAFF
TRBJ2-7 | . | once | TRBV5-8 | TGTGCCAGCAGCTTGGGATACGCCACCTACGAGCAGTACTTC | CASSLGYATYEQYF
TRBJ1-6 | TRBD1 | . | TRBV20-1 | TGCAGTGCTAGTGCGCAGGGGGCTCCGAGCTCCTATAATTCACCCCTCCACTTT | CSASAQGAPSSYNSPLHF
TRBJ1-5 | . | . | TRBV28 | TGTGCCAGCAGTGTAGATCAGCCCCAGCATTTT | CASSVDQPQHF
TRBJ2-6 | . | . | TRBV2 | TGTGCCAGCAGCGGGGACCATCCCGGAGCAGGAGGCGGGGCCAACGTCCTGACTTTC | CASSGDHPGAGGGANVLTF
TRBJ1-1 | . | . | TRBV5-1 | TGCGCCAGCAGCTTGTCCGGGGGATTTGAAGCTTTCTTT | CASSLSGGFEAFF
TRBJ2-2 | . | once | TRBV27 | TGTGCCAGCAGTAAAATAGAGAACACCGGGGAGCTGTTTTTT | CASSKIENTGELFF
TRBJ1-2 | . | . | TRBV28 | TGTGCCAGCAGCTTGGGGGGAAATCGCCGAAACTATGGCTACACCTTC | CASSLGGNRRNYGYTF
TRBJ1-2 | . | . | TRBV3-1/TRBV3-2 | TGTGCCAGCAACACCGGGACTAACTATGGCTACACCTTC | CASNTGTNYGYTF
TRBJ2-7 | . | . | TRBV4-1 | TGCGCCAGCAGCCAAGGTGCCCGTCCGGAAGGCGAGCAGTACTTC | CASSQGARPEGEQYF
TRBJ1-1 | . | . | TRBV28 | TGTGCCAGCAGTTCCGTGGGCGAAGAGAACACTGAAGCTTTCTTT | CASSSVGEENTEAFF
TRBJ1-6 | . | . | TRBV11-2 | TGTGCCAGCAGCTTAGACTATTCACCCCTCCACTTT | CASSLDYSPLHF
TRBJ1-2 | TRBD1 | . | TRBV27 | TGTGCCAGCAGCAGAGGGGGCGTCTATGGCTACACCTTC | CASSRGGVYGYTF
TRBJ1-1 | . | . | TRBV6-1 | TGTGCCAGCAGTGAAGTAGGACGTCGCACTGAAGCTTTCTTT | CASSEVGRRTEAFF
TRBJ2-5 | . | . | TRBV18 | TGTGCCAGCTCGGCTGACAGACAAGAGACCCAGTACTTC | CASSADRQETQYF
TRBJ1-2 | . | . | TRBV7-6 | TGTGCCAGCAGCCAGGGGTGGGACTATGGCTACACCTTC | CASSQGWDYGYTF
TRBJ2-7 | . | . | TRBV5-5 | TGTGCCAGCAGCCCCGGACAGGGGGCTCTGCTAGCGGGAGCGGACGAGCAGTACTTC | CASSPGQGALLAGADEQYF
TRBJ2-3 | TRBD1 | . | TRBV19 | TGTGCCAGTAGGACAGGGGGCGCTTACCCAGATACGCAGTATTTT | CASRTGGAYPDTQYF
TRBJ2-7 | TRBD1 | once | TRBV27 | TGTGCCAGCAGTTCTCGCCGGGGACAGGGGGCGGGGGAGCAGTACTTC | CASSSRRGQGAGEQYF
TRBJ1-2 | . | . | TRBV3-1/TRBV3-2 | TGTGCCAGCAGCCACACGGGCGAAGATGGCTATGGCTACACCTTC | CASSHTGEDGYGYTF
TRBJ2-7 | TRBD2 | few | TRBV10-3 | TGTGCCAGCGACCCGGGACTAGCGGGAGTCTACGAGCAGTACTTC | CASDPGLAGVYEQYF
TRBJ2-1 | . | once | TRBV28 | TGTGCCAGCAGGGGACTTTTTAATGAGCAGTTCTTC | CASRGLFNEQFF
TRBJ2-2 | . | once | TRBV11-2 | TGTGCCAGCAGCTTCTCCCCCCCCGCCGCGAACACCGGGGAGCTGTTTTTT | CASSFSPPAANTGELFF
TRBJ2-5 | TRBD1 | . | TRBV2 | TGTGCCAGCAGTGAGGACAGGGGAATGACCCAGTACTTC | CASSEDRGMTQYF
TRBJ1-3 | . | once | TRBV28 | TGTGCCAGCAGTTTCCTGGGTTTGGCCGCTGGAAACACCATATATTTT | CASSFLGLAAGNTIYF
TRBJ2-7 | TRBD2 | . | TRBV7-6 | TGTGCCAGCAGCGATCGCGGGGGCTCCTACGAGCAGTACTTC | CASSDRGGSYEQYF
TRBJ2-3 | . | . | TRBV28 | TGTGCCAGCAGTTTATCCCCCAACTTGAAGGATGCAGATACGCAGTATTTT | CASSLSPNLKDADTQYF
TRBJ1-5 | . | . | TRBV29-1 | TGCAGCGTCAAATCAGGGGATTGGGAGCCCCAGCATTTT | CSVKSGDWEPQHF
TRBJ2-7 | . | . | TRBV7-6 | TGTGCCAGCAGCGGAAGCTCCTACGAGCAGTACTTC | CASSGSSYEQYF
TRBJ1-5 | TRBD1 | once | TRBV7-2 | TGTGCCAGCGGGACAGATGGCAATCAGCCCCAGCATTTT | CASGTDGNQPQHF
TRBJ1-3 | . | . | TRBV11-2 | TGTGCCAGCAGCTTAGACCGGGCCACTGGAAACACCATATATTTT | CASSLDRATGNTIYF
TRBJ2-7 | TRBD2 | . | TRBV7-2 | TGTGCCAGCAGTGGTAGCGGGGGTGAGCAGTACTTC | CASSGSGGEQYF
TRBJ2-1 | TRBD2 | . | TRBV28 | TGTGCCAGCATAGGAGCGGGAAAGTGGACCTACAATGAGCAGTTCTTC | CASIGAGKWTYNEQFF